This entry is about one T cell receptor (beta chain). The data are from a study of T-cell reconstitution after alpha-beta-depleted transplantation in children. The junction had 3 bases not matched to a gene; V was cut back by 2 bases and J by 2 bases. CDR1 and CDR2 from the germline V gene are SGHRS and YFSETQ. The CDR3 is made up of 14 amino acids. Unique molecular identifiers were incorporated when the TCRbeta library was constructed. TCRdb redid the calling of the PCR reads with MiXCR, one entry per CDR3 protein. The data hold about 540,000 distinct CDR3 sequences, with approximately 16% observed a single time.

The receptor comes from a human donor who donated a stem cell graft to a child with acute lymphoblastic leukemia. V and J are TRBV5-1 and TRBJ1-2, with 7 bases identical to TRBD1. Sequenced here: PBMCs from the stem cell graft donor, sampled from the stem cell graft. The CDR3 loop is CASSFTGANYGYTF. CDR3 DNA sequence: TGCGCCAGCAGCTTCACAGGGGCCAACTATGGCTACACCTTC. The variable domain in full, completed from reference TRBV5-1 and TRBJ1-2, reads KAGVTQTPRYLIKTRGQQVTLSCSPISGHRSVSWYQQTPGQGLQFLFEYFSETQRNKGNFPGRFSGRQFSNSRSEMNVSTLELGDSALYLCASSFTGANYGYTFGSGTRLTVV.